The entry that follows covers one TCR beta chain sequence. What it binds is not known. CDR3 length: 14 amino acids. V was clipped by 7 bases and J by 7 bases; unmatched bases: 5. CDR1 and CDR2 from the germline V gene are MNHEY and SVGAGI. The sample comes from a study of T cell responses to AZD1222 COVID-19 vaccine. Study-wide results and limits: Distributed over spike, vaccine-associated CD4 TCRs predominated at 160-218 and 743-854. The donors showed a predominance of white British ancestry and of females, with possible underestimation of clonal diversity. Scientists sampled the repertoires only once the peak T cell response had passed. Unmutated variant regions are reportedly the target of nearly half of TCRs that are spike-specific.

The repertoire was sequenced with immunoSEQ multiplex PCR; TCRdb's copy has only in-frame clones and lacks some. Seen here are about 120,000 clones, roughly 90% observed once, and the top ten hold around 3.5%. This receptor was identified in an adult in good health. The chain uses TRBV6-5 and TRBJ1-4, with TRBD1 matching over 11 bases. Sample: peripheral blood, taken on day 0 of AZD1222 vaccination. The CDR3 DNA sequence: TGTGCCAGCAACCGGGACAGGGGGAGTGAAAAACTGTTTTTT. Residues: CASNRDRGSEKLFF.